This T cell receptor (beta chain) stems from a study of blood T cells in healthy people across ages. Per-sample PBMC isolation yielded at least 6.5 million cells. A second PCR, run for about 6 to 12 cycles, used a sample-barcoded 5' primer plus a J-beta primer mix. TCRdb reprocessed the 5' RACE reads via MiXCR and lists one record per CDR3 protein. The repertoire holds approximately 1.5 million distinct CDR3 sequences, with less than 45% as singletons. The germline V gene has CDR1 DFQATT and CDR2 SNEGSKA (reference sequence). CDR3 length: 15 residues. V dropped 5 bases and J dropped 1; count of bases not matched to a gene: 7. Study observations and caveats: A roughly linear age-dependent decrease characterized TCR beta diversity per million T cells.

In this sample, this clonotype turned up many times. The antigen is unknown. The V and J genes are TRBV20-1 and TRBJ1-1, with 10 bases aligning to TRBD1. The specimen sequenced was blood. This clonotype was obtained from a woman younger than 35 in good health. The CDR3 coding sequence is TGCAGTGCTGTTCGACAGGGGGCTAGGAACACTGAAGCTTTCTTT. It yields the protein CSAVRQGARNTEAFF.